This TCR beta chain stems from a study of blood T cell repertoires in COVID-19 (dated by TCRdb to 2018 to 2020). Background on the whole study: Samples covering the acute and convalescent phases of COVID-19 were provided by collaborators in the United States, Italy and Spain. The samples were drawn from two sources: the first 160 participants of the ongoing ImmuneRACE study, and over 950 subjects contributed by 6 global collaborators. The material from the prospective study consisted of cDNA or gDNA derived from T cells, B-cell-depleted T cells, or PBMCs. The repertoires were released in a freely available public database meant as a resource for research on the immune response to SARS-CoV-2. Deeply sampled blood TCRbeta repertoires from subjects exposed to, actively infected with, or recovered from COVID-19 were included in the dataset. Where available, HLA class I and class II types were taken from metadata supplied by the sample provider and were not determined by assay-based typing. Nearly every sample came with metadata listing a de-identified subject ID, COVID-19 status, age in years and sex.

What the authors observed across the whole study: How much clinical and demographic metadata was included differed by source and by participant, and the metadata was provided uncurated.

TCRbeta CDR3 regions were amplified from genomic DNA by means of the immunoSEQ Assay, a bias-controlled multiplex PCR. In the source study's methods: Within the assay, amplification of reference gene primers was used to estimate how many nucleated cells each sample contained. To quantify the absolute abundance of each unique TCRbeta CDR3 rearrangement, sequence reads were collapsed and filtered. For each sample, productive Simpson clonality was calculated by taking the square root of Simpson's diversity index across productive rearrangements. This immuneACCESS table, as held by TCRdb, lists in-frame sequences with V and J called but not all clones. Of the missing ones, under half trace to an unresolved V gene in checked studies; the others have no known cause. V, J and clone size are taken as reported in that table, and D and trimming were inferred from the DNA itself. In all, the sample holds just over 95,000 clones, and 75% to 85% of those were seen once. The top ten constitute 3.5% to 5% of the sample.

Regarding this clone: Its recognized antigen is unknown. No clone much larger than this one lies a single base away; base qualities are absent.

Its CDR3 holds 14 amino acids, cysteine through phenylalanine. Only CDR3 DNA remains: 42 bases, in frame from the first base. CDR1 is given as MNHEY and CDR2 as SMNVEV, both from the germline V gene (reference sequence). V is cut by 2 bases and J by 8 bases, and the space between the germline ends is 14 bases. Whole blood was collected in K2EDTA tubes by collaborating institutions according to the institutions' own protocols. For TCRbeta analysis, collaborators shipped samples in one of three forms: frozen whole blood, isolated PBMCs, or DNA extracted from either of those sample types. Recombination joined TRBV27 with TRBJ2-3; the D gene is perhaps TRBD1, on 5 matching bases. What was sequenced was peripheral blood. The clonotype was recovered from a man aged 60 to 69 with acute or convalescent COVID-19. The sequenced DNA: TGTGCCAGCAGTTTACGGCAGGGAACCCTTACGCAGTATTTT. It codes for CASSLRQGTLTQYF.